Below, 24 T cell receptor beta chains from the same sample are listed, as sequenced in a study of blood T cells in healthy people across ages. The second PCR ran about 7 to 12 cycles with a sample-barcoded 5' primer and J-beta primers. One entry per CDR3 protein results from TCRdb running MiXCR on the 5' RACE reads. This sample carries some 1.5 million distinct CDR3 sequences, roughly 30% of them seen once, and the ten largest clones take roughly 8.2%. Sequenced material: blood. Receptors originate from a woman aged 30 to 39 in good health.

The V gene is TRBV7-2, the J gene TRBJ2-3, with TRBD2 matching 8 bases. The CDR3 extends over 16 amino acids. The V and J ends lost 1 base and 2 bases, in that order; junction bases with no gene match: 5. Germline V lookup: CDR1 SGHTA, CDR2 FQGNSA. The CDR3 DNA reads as TGTGCCAGCAGCTTAGTAGCGGGACCCTTCACAGATACGCAGTATTTT. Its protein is CASSLVAGPFTDTQYF.

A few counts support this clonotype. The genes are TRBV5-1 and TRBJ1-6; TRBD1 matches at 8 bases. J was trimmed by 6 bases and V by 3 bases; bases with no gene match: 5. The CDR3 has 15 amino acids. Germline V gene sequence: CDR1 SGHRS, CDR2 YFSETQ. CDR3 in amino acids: CASSSTGGSNSPLHF. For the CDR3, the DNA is TGCGCCAGCAGCTCTACAGGGGGTAGTAATTCACCCCTCCACTTT.

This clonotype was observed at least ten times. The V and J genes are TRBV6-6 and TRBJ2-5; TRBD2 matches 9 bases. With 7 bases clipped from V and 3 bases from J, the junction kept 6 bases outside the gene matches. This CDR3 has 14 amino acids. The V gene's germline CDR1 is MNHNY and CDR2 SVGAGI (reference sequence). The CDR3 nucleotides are TGTGCCAGCATGCAGGCTAGCGGGGAAGAGACCCAGTACTTC. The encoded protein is CASMQASGEETQYF.

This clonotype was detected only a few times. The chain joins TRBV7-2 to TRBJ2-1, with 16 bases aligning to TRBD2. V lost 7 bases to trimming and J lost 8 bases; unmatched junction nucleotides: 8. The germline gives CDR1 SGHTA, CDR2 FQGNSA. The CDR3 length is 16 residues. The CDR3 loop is CASNLPGLAGGHEQFF. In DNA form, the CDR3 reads TGTGCCAGCAACCTACCGGGACTAGCGGGAGGGCATGAGCAGTTCTTC.

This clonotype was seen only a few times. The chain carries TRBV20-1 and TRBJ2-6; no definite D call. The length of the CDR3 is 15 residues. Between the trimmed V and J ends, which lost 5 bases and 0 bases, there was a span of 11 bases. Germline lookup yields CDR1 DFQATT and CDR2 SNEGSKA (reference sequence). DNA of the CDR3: TGCAGTGCTGGAGTGTCCCGCTCTGGGGCCAACGTCCTGACTTTC. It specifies CSAGVSRSGANVLTF.

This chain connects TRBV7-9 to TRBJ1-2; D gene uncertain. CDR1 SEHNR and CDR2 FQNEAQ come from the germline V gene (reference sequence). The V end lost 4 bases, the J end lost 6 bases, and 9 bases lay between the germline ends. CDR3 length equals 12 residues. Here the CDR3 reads CASSYPLDGYTF. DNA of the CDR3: TGTGCCAGCAGCTACCCCCTCGATGGCTACACCTTC.

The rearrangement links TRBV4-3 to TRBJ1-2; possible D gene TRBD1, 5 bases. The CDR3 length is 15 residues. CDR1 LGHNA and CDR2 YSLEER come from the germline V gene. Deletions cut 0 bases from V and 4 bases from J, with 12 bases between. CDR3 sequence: CASSQDYAGGYGYTF. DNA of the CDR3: TGCGCCAGCAGCCAAGACTATGCGGGGGGCTATGGCTACACCTTC.

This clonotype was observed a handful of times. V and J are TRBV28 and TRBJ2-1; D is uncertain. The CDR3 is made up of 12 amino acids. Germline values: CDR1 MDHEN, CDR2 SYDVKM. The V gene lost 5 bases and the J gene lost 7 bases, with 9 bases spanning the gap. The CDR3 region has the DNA TGTGCCAGCAGTAGTAAGGTAAATGAGCAGTTCTTC. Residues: CASSSKVNEQFF.

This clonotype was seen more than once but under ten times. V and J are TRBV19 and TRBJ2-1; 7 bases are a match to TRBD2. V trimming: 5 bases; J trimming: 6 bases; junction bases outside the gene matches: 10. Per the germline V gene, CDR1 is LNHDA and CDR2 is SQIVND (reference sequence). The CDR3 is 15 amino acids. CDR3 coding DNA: TGTGCCAGTAGTTCCCCGGGACTAAGACGCAATGAGCAGTTCTTC. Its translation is CASSSPGLRRNEQFF.

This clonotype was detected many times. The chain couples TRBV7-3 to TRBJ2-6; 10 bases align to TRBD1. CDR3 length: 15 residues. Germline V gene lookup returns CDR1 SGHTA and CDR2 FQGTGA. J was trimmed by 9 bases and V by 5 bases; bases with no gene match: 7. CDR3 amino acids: CASSTGTGAGNVLTF. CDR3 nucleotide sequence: TGTGCCAGCAGCACCGGGACAGGGGCTGGCAACGTCCTGACTTTC.

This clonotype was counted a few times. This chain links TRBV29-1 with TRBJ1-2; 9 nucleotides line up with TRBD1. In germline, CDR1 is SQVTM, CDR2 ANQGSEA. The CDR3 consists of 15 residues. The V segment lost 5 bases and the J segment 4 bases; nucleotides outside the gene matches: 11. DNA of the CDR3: TGCAGCGTTTTGGGGGGGGGACAGGGAGGCTATGGCTACACCTTC. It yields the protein CSVLGGGQGGYGYTF.

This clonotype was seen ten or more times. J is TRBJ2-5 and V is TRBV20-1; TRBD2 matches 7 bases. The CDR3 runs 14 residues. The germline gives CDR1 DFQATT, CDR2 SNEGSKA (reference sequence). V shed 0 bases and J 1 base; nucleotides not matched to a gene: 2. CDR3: CSAREGTTQETQYF. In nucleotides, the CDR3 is TGCAGTGCTAGAGAAGGGACTACCCAAGAGACCCAGTACTTC.

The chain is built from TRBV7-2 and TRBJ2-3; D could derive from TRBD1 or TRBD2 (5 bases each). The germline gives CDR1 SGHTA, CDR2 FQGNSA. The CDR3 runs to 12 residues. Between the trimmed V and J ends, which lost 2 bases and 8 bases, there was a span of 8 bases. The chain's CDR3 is CTSSLTGPTQYF. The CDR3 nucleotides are TGTACCAGCAGCTTAACGGGACCTACGCAGTATTTT.

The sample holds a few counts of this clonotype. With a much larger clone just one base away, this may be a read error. Written as DNA, the CDR3 is TGTGCCAGCAGCTGGGGGGACTCCACCTACGAGCAGTACTTC. Translating it yields CASSWGDSTYEQYF. The rearrangement uses TRBV11-2 and TRBJ2-7, with a possible D match to TRBD2 (6 bases). Germline CDR1 and CDR2: SGHAT and FQNNGV. This CDR3 has 14 residues. With 4 bases removed from V and 2 bases from J, the gap between germline ends came to 12 bases. Using reference TRBV11-2 and TRBJ2-7 for the parts outside the CDR3, the full variable domain is EAGVAQSPRYKIIEKRQSVAFWCNPISGHATLYWYQQILGQGPKLLIQFQNNGVVDDSQLPKDRFSAERLKGVDSTLKIQPAKLEDSAVYLCASSWGDSTYEQYFGPGTRLTVT.

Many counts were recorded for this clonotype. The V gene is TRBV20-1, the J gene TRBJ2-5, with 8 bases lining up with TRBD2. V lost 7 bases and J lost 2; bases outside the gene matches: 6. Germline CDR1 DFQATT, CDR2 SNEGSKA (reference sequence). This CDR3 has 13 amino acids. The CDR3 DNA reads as TGCAGTGGTAGTACTAGCGGACAAGAGACCCAGTACTTC. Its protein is CSGSTSGQETQYF.

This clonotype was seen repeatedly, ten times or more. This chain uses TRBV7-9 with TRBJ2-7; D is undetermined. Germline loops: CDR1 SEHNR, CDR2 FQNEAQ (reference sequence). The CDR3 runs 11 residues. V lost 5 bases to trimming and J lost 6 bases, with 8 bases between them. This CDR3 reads CASSGSSEQYF. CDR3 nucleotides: TGTGCCAGCAGCGGTAGCAGCGAGCAGTACTTC.

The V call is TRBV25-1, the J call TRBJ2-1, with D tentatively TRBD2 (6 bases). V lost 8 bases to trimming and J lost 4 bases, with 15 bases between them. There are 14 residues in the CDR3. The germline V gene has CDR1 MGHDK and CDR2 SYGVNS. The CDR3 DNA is TGTGCCAGCGGATCGCCCGGACTATACAATGAGCAGTTCTTC. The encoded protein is CASGSPGLYNEQFF.

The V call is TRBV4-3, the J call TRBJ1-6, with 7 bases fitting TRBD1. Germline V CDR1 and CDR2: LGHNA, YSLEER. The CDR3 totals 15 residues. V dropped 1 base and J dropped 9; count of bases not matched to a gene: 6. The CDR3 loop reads CASSQVTGVGSPLHF. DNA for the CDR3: TGCGCCAGCAGCCAAGTCACAGGGGTGGGTTCACCCCTCCACTTT.

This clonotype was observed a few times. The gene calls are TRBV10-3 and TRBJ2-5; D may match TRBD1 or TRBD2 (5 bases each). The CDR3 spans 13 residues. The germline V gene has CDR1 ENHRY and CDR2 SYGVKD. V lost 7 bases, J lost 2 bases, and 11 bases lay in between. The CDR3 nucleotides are TGTGCCATCACCCGGGACCCACAAGAGACCCAGTACTTC. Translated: CAITRDPQETQYF.

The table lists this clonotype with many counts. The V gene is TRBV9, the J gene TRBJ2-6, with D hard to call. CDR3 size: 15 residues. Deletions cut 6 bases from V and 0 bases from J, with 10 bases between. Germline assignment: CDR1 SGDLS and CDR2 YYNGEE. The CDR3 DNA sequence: TGTGCCAGCAACCCAGTCCCCTCTGGGGCCAACGTCCTGACTTTC. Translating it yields CASNPVPSGANVLTF.

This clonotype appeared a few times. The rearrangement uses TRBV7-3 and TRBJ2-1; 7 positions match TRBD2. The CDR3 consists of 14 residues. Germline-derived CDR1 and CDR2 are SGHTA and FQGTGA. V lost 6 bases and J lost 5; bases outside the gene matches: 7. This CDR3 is CASSFTREDNEQFF. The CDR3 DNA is TGTGCCAGCAGTTTCACTCGGGAGGACAATGAGCAGTTCTTC.

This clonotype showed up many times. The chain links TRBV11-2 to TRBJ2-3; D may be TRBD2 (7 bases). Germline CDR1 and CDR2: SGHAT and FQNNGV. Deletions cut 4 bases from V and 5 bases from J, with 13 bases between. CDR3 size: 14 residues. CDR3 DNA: TGTGCCAGCAGCTCCTCCGGGGGGCGAGATACGCAGTATTTT. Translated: CASSSSGGRDTQYF.

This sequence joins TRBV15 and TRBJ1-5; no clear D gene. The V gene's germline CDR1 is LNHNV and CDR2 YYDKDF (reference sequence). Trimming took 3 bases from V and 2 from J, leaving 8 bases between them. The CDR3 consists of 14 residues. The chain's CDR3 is CATSRDSRNQPQHF. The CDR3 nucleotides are TGTGCCACCAGCAGGGACTCCCGCAATCAGCCCCAGCATTTT.

The CDR3 DNA reads as TGTGCCACCATGAGGGGAGAAACCGGGACAGACCACTACGGGCAGTACTTC. Translating it yields CATMRGETGTDHYGQYF. The rearrangement joins TRBV25-1 to TRBJ2-5; 7 bases are a match to TRBD1. This CDR3 contains 17 residues. After removal of 10 bases from V and 11 bases from J, the junction contained 28 bases not matched to a gene. Germline V CDR1 and CDR2: MGHDK, SYGVNS.